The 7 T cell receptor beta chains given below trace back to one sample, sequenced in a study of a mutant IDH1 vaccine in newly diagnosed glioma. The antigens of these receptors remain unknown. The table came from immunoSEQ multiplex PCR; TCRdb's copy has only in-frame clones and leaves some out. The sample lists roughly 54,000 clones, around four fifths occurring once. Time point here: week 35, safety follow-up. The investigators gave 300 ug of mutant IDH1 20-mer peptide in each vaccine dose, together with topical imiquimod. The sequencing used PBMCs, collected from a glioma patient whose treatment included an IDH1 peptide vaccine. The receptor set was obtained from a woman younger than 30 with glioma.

Written as DNA, the CDR3 is TGTGCCAGCAGGGTCTTAGCGGGGGAGTTCTACGAGCAGTACTTC. Translating it yields CASRVLAGEFYEQYF. V is TRBV6-1 and J is TRBJ2-7, with 9 bases aligning to TRBD2. V was pared by 6 bases and J by 3 bases, with 9 bases of the junction left unmatched. The CDR3 is 15 amino acids. Germline V CDR1 and CDR2: MNHNS, SASEGT.

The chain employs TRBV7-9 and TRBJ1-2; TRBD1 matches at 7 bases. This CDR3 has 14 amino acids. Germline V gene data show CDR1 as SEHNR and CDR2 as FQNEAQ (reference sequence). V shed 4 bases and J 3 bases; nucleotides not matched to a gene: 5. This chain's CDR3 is CASSSGQNYYGYTF. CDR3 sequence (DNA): TGTGCCAGCAGCTCGGGACAGAACTACTATGGCTACACCTTC.

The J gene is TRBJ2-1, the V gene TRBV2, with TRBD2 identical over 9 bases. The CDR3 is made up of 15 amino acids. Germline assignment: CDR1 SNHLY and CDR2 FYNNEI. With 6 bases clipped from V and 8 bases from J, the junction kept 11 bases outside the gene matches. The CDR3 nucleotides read TGTGCCAGCAGCCTGGGACTAGCAGGGTTCGATGAGCAGTTCTTC. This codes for CASSLGLAGFDEQFF.

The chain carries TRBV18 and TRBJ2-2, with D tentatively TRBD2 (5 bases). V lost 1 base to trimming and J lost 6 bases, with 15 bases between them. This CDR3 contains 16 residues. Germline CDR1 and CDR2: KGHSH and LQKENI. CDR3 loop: CASSPRPRGGPGELFF. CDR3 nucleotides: TGTGCCAGCTCACCACGCCCACGCGGCGGGCCCGGGGAGCTGTTTTTT. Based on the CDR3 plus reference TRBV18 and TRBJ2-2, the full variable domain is NAGVMQNPRHLVRRRGQEARLRCSPMKGHSHVYWYRQLPEEGLKFMVYLQKENIIDESGMPKERFSAEFPKEGPSILRIQQVVRGDSAAYFCASSPRPRGGPGELFFGEGSRLTVL.

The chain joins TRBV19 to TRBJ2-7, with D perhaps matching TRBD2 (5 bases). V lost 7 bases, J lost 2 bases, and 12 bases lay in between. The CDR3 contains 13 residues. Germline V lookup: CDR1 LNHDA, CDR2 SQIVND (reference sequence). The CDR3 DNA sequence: TGTGCCAGTATCTCGGACTGTCCCTACGAGCAGTACTTC. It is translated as CASISDCPYEQYF.

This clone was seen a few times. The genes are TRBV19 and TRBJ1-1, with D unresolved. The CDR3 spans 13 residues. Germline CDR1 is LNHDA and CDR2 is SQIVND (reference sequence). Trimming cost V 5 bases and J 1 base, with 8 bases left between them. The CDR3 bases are TGTGCCAGTAGTCAGATCGGGAACACTGAAGCTTTCTTT. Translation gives CASSQIGNTEAFF. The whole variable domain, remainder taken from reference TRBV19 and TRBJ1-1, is DGGITQSPKYLFRKEGQNVTLSCEQNLNHDAMYWYRQDPGQGLRLIYYSQIVNDFQKGDIAEGYSVSREKKESFPLTVTSAQKNPTAFYLCASSQIGNTEAFFGQGTRLTVV.

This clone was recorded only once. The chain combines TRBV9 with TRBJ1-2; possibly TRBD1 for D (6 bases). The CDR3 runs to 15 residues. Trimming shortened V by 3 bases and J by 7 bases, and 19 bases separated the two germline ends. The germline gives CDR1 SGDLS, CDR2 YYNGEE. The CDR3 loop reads CASSARDILEGGYTF. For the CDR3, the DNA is TGTGCCAGCAGCGCGAGGGACATTTTGGAGGGTGGCTACACCTTC. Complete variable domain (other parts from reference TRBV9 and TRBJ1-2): DSGVTQTPKHLITATGQRVTLRCSPRSGDLSVYWYQQSLDQGLQFLIQYYNGEERAKGNILERFSAQQFPDLHSELNLSSLELGDSALYFCASSARDILEGGYTFGSGTRLTVV.